Shown below are 23 T cell receptor beta chains from a single sample sequenced in a study of post-analysis software for immune sequencing data. These TCRs' antigens remain unknown. Study-wide results and caveats: Elevated frequency relative to controls characterized roughly 5 TRBV segments in patients, TRBV5-6, TRBV5-1 and TRBV20-1 among them.

TCR beta cDNA libraries included unique molecular identifiers. One entry per CDR3 protein results from TCRdb running MiXCR on the PCR reads. Seen here are some 690,000 distinct CDR3 sequences, more than 50% observed once, and the top ten hold approximately 10%. The material sequenced was blood. Every receptor here comes from a girl aged 2 to 10 with multiple sclerosis.

This clonotype appeared once. This rearrangement joins TRBV28 to TRBJ2-7; D remains unclear. The CDR3 sequence is 12 residues long. The germline V and J ends were trimmed by 7 bases and 3 bases, with 10 bases remaining between them. CDR1 MDHEN and CDR2 SYDVKM come from the germline V gene. DNA for the CDR3: TGTGCCAGCACCACCGCCCGCTACGAGCAGTACTTC. Its protein is CASTTARYEQYF.

The chain combines TRBV11-2 with TRBJ2-4, with 11 nucleotides matching TRBD2. The J call may be faulty, since TRBJ2-7 better matches the DNA end. The germline CDR1 and CDR2 sequences are SGHAT and FQNNGV. This CDR3 spans 15 amino acids. CDR3 nucleotide sequence: TGTGCCAGCAGCTTAACTAGCGGGAGCGCCTACGAGCAGTACTTC. Residues: CASSLTSGSAYEQYF.

V is TRBV10-3 and J is TRBJ2-3; D perhaps matches TRBD2 (8 bases). Germline assignment: CDR1 ENHRY and CDR2 SYGVKD. Trimming removed 10 bases from V and 6 bases from J, with 23 bases in between. The CDR3 runs 15 residues. The chain's CDR3 is CATTGGGTAEDTQYF. CDR3 sequence (DNA): TGTGCCACCACGGGAGGGGGGACAGCCGAGGATACGCAGTATTTT.

This chain joins TRBV14 and TRBJ2-1; possibly TRBD2 for D (6 bases). Germline CDR1 reads SGHDN; CDR2 reads FVKESK. V was cut by 4 bases and J by 10 bases, with 17 bases left in between. The CDR3 covers 14 residues. The DNA for the CDR3 is TGTGCCAGCAGCCTGCCGGGACTCCCCCAGGAGCAGTTCTTC. The encoded protein is CASSLPGLPQEQFF.

This sequence joins TRBV29-1 and TRBJ1-1, with 7 bases matching TRBD1. The ends lost 3 bases at V and 1 base at J; junction bases unmatched: 11. There are 16 residues in the CDR3. Germline lookup yields CDR1 SQVTM and CDR2 ANQGSEA. CDR3 in DNA: TGCAGCGTTGAGTCTAGGGACAGATTTTCGAACACTGAAGCTTTCTTT. It specifies CSVESRDRFSNTEAFF.

This chain connects TRBV29-1 to TRBJ1-2, with D perhaps TRBD1 (5 bases). The CDR3 consists of 11 residues. The germline V gene has CDR1 SQVTM and CDR2 ANQGSEA. Here the CDR3 DNA reads TGCATCGTAGGGGCGAACCGTGGCTACACCTTC. Its protein is CIVGANRGYTF.

The J gene is TRBJ2-1, the V gene TRBV15, with D possibly TRBD2 on 5 matching bases. Germline V gene lookup returns CDR1 LNHNV and CDR2 YYDKDF (reference sequence). The V and J ends lost 0 bases and 4 bases respectively, with 19 bases between them. CDR3 length: 18 amino acids. CDR3 in amino acids: CATSRDRVGLGRYNEQFF. CDR3 sequence (DNA): TGTGCCACCAGCAGAGACCGGGTAGGACTCGGGCGGTACAATGAGCAGTTCTTC. The variable domain in full, completed from reference TRBV15 and TRBJ2-1, reads DAMVIQNPRYQVTQFGKPVTLSCSQTLNHNVMYWYQQKSSQAPKLLFHYYDKDFNNEADTPDNFQSRRPNTSFCFLDIRSPGLGDTAMYLCATSRDRVGLGRYNEQFFGPGTRLTVL.

The chain is built from TRBV11-2 and TRBJ2-1, with TRBD2 identical over 12 bases. V trimming: 6 bases; J trimming: 3 bases; junction bases outside the gene matches: 9. The CDR3 contains 17 residues. Germline V gene data show CDR1 as SGHAT and CDR2 as FQNNGV. DNA for the CDR3: TGTGCCAGCAGTCAGGCCCCTAGCGGGGGGGTCTACAATGAGCAGTTCTTC. Protein: CASSQAPSGGVYNEQFF.

CDR3 DNA sequence: TGCGCCAGCAGCCAAGGGGAGGGGTCAGAGACCCAGTACTTC. As protein: CASSQGEGSETQYF. V gene TRBV4-1 combines with J gene TRBJ2-5; 7 nucleotides match TRBD2. Germline CDR1 reads MGHRA; CDR2 reads YSYEKL. This CDR3 has 14 residues. V shed 1 base, J shed 4 bases, and the junction held 3 bases outside the gene matches.

The V gene is TRBV14, the J gene TRBJ2-5; no clear D gene. The germline V gene encodes CDR1 SGHDN and CDR2 FVKESK. The V gene lost 1 base and the J gene lost 5 bases, with 8 bases spanning the gap. The CDR3 runs to 13 residues. The CDR3 region is CASSQATAETQYF. CDR3 in DNA: TGTGCCAGCAGCCAAGCAACTGCGGAGACCCAGTACTTC.

This clonotype was seen more than once but under ten times. The chain carries TRBV7-2 and TRBJ2-1, with TRBD2 identical over 12 bases. The CDR3 length is 16 residues. Germline V gene data show CDR1 as SGHTA and CDR2 as FQGNSA. Trimming removed 5 bases from V and 0 bases from J; junction bases left unmatched: 2. The CDR3 loop reads CASSGGLAGSYNEQFF. The CDR3 region has the DNA TGTGCCAGCAGCGGGGGACTAGCGGGCTCCTACAATGAGCAGTTCTTC.

V usage is TRBV7-3 and J usage is TRBJ2-5, with TRBD2 identical over 13 bases. Germline V gives CDR1 SGHTA, CDR2 FQGTGA. V lost 5 bases and J lost 2; bases outside the gene matches: 5. The CDR3 runs to 16 residues. Here the CDR3 reads CASSIRLAGGQETQYF. Written as DNA, the CDR3 is TGTGCCAGCAGCATCAGACTAGCGGGAGGACAAGAGACCCAGTACTTC.

The V gene is TRBV20-1, the J gene TRBJ1-1, with 7 nucleotides matching TRBD1. Germline V CDR1 and CDR2: DFQATT, SNEGSKA (reference sequence). Trimming at V came to 5 bases and at J to 1 base, leaving 4 bases not matched to a gene. This CDR3 contains 13 residues. Here the CDR3 reads CSAARQGNTEAFF. The CDR3 nucleotides are TGCAGTGCTGCCCGACAGGGGAACACTGAAGCTTTCTTT.

The rearrangement joins TRBV20-1 to TRBJ2-5; TRBD1 agrees at 7 bases. Germline trimming cut 4 bases from V and 3 bases from J; bases unmatched to any gene: 8. The CDR3 extends over 14 amino acids. The germline CDR1 and CDR2 sequences are DFQATT and SNEGSKA (reference sequence). This chain's CDR3 is CSATLPGQKETQYF. The CDR3 nucleotides read TGCAGTGCTACACTTCCGGGACAGAAAGAGACCCAGTACTTC.

This clonotype was seen a handful of times. The chain carries TRBV30 and TRBJ2-1, with 10 bases fitting TRBD2. V gave up 0 bases and J gave up 10 bases; unmatched junction bases: 3. The germline gives CDR1 GTSNPN, CDR2 SVGIG (reference sequence). The CDR3 length is 13 residues. The CDR3 DNA follows: TGTGCCTGGAGTGTGAAGCGGGGGGGAGAGCAGTTCTTC. Translating gives CAWSVKRGGEQFF.

This rearrangement joins TRBV10-3 to TRBJ1-1, with D possibly matching TRBD1 (5 bases). The CDR3 totals 13 residues. V was pared by 6 bases and J by 0 bases, with 8 bases between. CDR1 and CDR2 (germline): ENHRY, SYGVKD. As DNA, the CDR3 is TGTGCCATCAGGGTAGGGGTGAACACTGAAGCTTTCTTT. Translating gives CAIRVGVNTEAFF.

V and J are TRBV10-3 and TRBJ2-2; weak D call: TRBD1 (6 bases). Germline V gene data show CDR1 as ENHRY and CDR2 as SYGVKD. The CDR3 has 14 amino acids. V lost 7 bases and J lost 3, with 12 bases in between. The CDR3 reads CAIKRAGDTGELFF. Written as DNA, the CDR3 is TGTGCCATCAAGAGGGCAGGGGACACCGGGGAGCTGTTTTTT.

This clonotype was observed a few times. The chain joins TRBV6-2 or TRBV6-3 to TRBJ2-3; tentatively, D is TRBD1 (6 bases). Germline V gives CDR1 MNHEY, CDR2 SVGEGT. The V and J ends lost 2 bases and 2 bases respectively, with 23 bases between them. The CDR3 runs to 19 residues. The CDR3 DNA sequence: TGTGCCAGCAGTTACCCGACACAGCAAGGACAGCCTCTCACAGATACGCAGTATTTT. Translated: CASSYPTQQGQPLTDTQYF.

The V and J genes are TRBV5-5 and TRBJ1-2; 8 bases align to TRBD1. Trimming took 2 bases from V and 7 from J; bases not matched to a gene: 4. Germline lookup yields CDR1 SGHKS and CDR2 YYEKEE (reference sequence). The CDR3 runs to 13 residues. CDR3: CASSLQGVAGYTF. CDR3 nucleotide sequence: TGTGCCAGCAGCTTACAGGGGGTCGCTGGCTACACCTTC.

This chain connects TRBV12-3 or TRBV12-4 to TRBJ1-2, with 10 bases matching TRBD1. The ends lost 5 bases at V and 6 bases at J; junction bases unmatched: 6. The CDR3 covers 14 residues. CDR3 sequence: CASSVSGTGDGYTF. CDR3 bases: TGTGCCAGCAGTGTATCCGGGACAGGGGATGGCTACACCTTC.

This clonotype was recorded once. This chain uses TRBV7-9 with TRBJ2-3; D remains ambiguous. CDR1 and CDR2 (germline): SEHNR, FQNEAQ (reference sequence). V was shortened by 2 bases and J by 2 bases, with 8 bases between the two germline ends. The CDR3 totals 14 residues. Here the CDR3 reads CASSLMGSTDTQYF. As DNA, the CDR3 is TGTGCCAGCAGCTTAATGGGGTCCACAGATACGCAGTATTTT. Based on the CDR3 plus reference TRBV7-9 and TRBJ2-3, the full variable domain is DTGVSQNPRHKITKRGQNVTFRCDPISEHNRLYWYRQTLGQGPEFLTYFQNEAQLEKSRLLSDRFSAERPKGSFSTLEIQRTEQGDSAMYLCASSLMGSTDTQYFGPGTRLTVL.

This clonotype has a single count. Germline is not matched at one junction end, which may reflect a read error. This sequence joins TRBV6-2 or TRBV6-3 and TRBJ1-1; 7 nucleotides align to TRBD1. The germline CDR1 and CDR2 sequences are MNHEY and SVGEGT. The CDR3 length is 18 residues. CDR3: CASSYGIGFDREGTEAFF. In nucleotides, the CDR3 is TGTGCTAGCAGTTACGGAATCGGGTTCGACAGGGAAGGCACTGAAGCTTTCTTT.

The CDR3 region has the DNA TGCAGTGCTCCTAACTATGGCTACACCTTC. Amino acids: CSAPNYGYTF. The chain is built from TRBV20-1 and TRBJ1-2; D is unclear. Trimming took 5 bases from V and 0 from J, leaving 1 base between them. Germline V gene sequence: CDR1 DFQATT, CDR2 SNEGSKA (reference sequence). The CDR3 extends over 10 amino acids.